This T cell receptor beta chain was captured by sequencing in a study of blood T cell repertoires in COVID-19. In the study overall: From the United States, Italy and Spain came samples of acute and convalescent COVID-19. T cells, B-cell-depleted T cells, or PBMCs supplied cDNA or gDNA.

Study processing details: Reference gene primer amplification gave estimated nucleated cell counts. Profiled with immunoSEQ multiplex PCR; TCRdb holds only in-frame clones, not every one. Clone size and V and J calls were adopted from that table, with D and trimming inferred from the DNA. The table has over 60,000 clones, 75% to 90% seen once; the top ten hold roughly 6.8%. CDR3 size: 13 residues. V lost 2 bases and J lost 2, with 6 bases in between. The germline V gene encodes CDR1 MDHEN and CDR2 SYDVKM. The chain couples TRBV28 to TRBJ2-5; D perhaps matches TRBD1 (6 bases). This TCR was recovered from a woman older than 75 with active COVID-19. The sequencing input was peripheral blood. CDR3 nucleotide sequence: TGTGCCAGCAGTTTAAGGGGGCAAGAGACCCAGTACTTC. Protein sequence: CASSLRGQETQYF.